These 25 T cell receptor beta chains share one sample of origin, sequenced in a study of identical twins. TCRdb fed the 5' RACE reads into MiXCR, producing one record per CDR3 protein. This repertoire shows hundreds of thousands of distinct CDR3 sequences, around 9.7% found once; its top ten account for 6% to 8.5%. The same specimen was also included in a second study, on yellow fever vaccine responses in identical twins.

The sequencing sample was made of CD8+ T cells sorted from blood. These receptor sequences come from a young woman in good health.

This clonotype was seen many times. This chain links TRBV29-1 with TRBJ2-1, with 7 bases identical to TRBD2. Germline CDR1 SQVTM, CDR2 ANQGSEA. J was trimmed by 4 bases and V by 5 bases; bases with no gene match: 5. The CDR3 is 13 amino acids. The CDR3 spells CSVRGSGYNEQFF. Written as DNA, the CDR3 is TGCAGCGTTCGTGGTAGCGGGTACAATGAGCAGTTCTTC.

CDR3 coding DNA: TGCAGTGCTAGAGAGTTACTAGCGGGGGAAGCAGATACGCAGTATTTT. It codes for CSARELLAGEADTQYF. J is TRBJ2-3 and V is TRBV20-1; 11 bases line up with TRBD2. CDR1 and CDR2 (germline): DFQATT, SNEGSKA (reference sequence). Losses at the gene ends were 0 bases for V and 4 bases for J; bases not matched to a gene: 6. The CDR3 is 16 amino acids.

In nucleotides, the CDR3 is TGTGCCATCAGTGAGTCGACTGGGAGGGACTACAATGAGCAGTTCTTC. Residues: CAISESTGRDYNEQFF. This chain links TRBV10-3 with TRBJ2-1; TRBD2 agrees at 7 bases. Germline CDR1 is ENHRY and CDR2 is SYGVKD. V was pared by 0 bases and J by 3 bases, with 5 bases of the junction left unmatched. The CDR3 is 16 residues long.

The DNA of the CDR3 is TGTGCCAGCAGTCCACATCCCCAGGGGATATGGTACGAGCAGTACTTC. Translation gives CASSPHPQGIWYEQYF. The V gene is TRBV28, the J gene TRBJ2-7, with a tentative D call TRBD1 (6 bases). This CDR3 has 16 residues. Germline assignment: CDR1 MDHEN and CDR2 SYDVKM. V was shortened by 5 bases and J by 4 bases, with 21 bases between the two germline ends.

The CDR3 nucleotides read TGTGCCAGCAGCTTAGGATGGCTAGCTAGCTCCTACAATGAGCAGTTCTTC. This encodes CASSLGWLASSYNEQFF. The chain employs TRBV11-2 and TRBJ2-1; maybe TRBD2 (5 bases). Germline V gene data show CDR1 as SGHAT and CDR2 as FQNNGV. Trimming removed 1 base from V and 0 bases from J, with 13 bases in between. This CDR3 is 17 amino acids long. Full variable domain (outside the CDR3, taken from reference TRBV11-2 and TRBJ2-1): EAGVAQSPRYKIIEKRQSVAFWCNPISGHATLYWYQQILGQGPKLLIQFQNNGVVDDSQLPKDRFSAERLKGVDSTLKIQPAKLEDSAVYLCASSLGWLASSYNEQFFGPGTRLTVL.

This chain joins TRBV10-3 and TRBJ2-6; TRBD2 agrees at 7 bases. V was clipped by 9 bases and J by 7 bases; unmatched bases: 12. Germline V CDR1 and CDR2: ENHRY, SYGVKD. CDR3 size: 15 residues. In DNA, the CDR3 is TGTGCCATGGGGCCTAGCGGAAACGTCGCCAACGTCCTGACTTTC. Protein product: CAMGPSGNVANVLTF.

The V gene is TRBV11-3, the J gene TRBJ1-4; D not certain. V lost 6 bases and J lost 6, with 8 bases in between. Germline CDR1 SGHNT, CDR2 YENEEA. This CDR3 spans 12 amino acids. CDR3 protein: CASRWSDEKLFF. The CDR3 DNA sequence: TGTGCCAGCAGGTGGTCCGATGAAAAACTGTTTTTT. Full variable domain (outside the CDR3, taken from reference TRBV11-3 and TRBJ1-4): EAGVVQSPRYKIIEKKQPVAFWCNPISGHNTLYWYLQNLGQGPELLIRYENEEAVDDSQLPKDRFSAERLKGVDSTLKIQPAELGDSAVYLCASRWSDEKLFFGSGTQLSVL.

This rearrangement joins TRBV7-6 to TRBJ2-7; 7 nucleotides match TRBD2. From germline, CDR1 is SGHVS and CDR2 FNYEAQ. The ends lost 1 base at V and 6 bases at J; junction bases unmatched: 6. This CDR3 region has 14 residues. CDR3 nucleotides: TGTGCCAGCAGCTTAGGGGGGGGGAGTGGCGAGCAGTACTTC. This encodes CASSLGGGSGEQYF.

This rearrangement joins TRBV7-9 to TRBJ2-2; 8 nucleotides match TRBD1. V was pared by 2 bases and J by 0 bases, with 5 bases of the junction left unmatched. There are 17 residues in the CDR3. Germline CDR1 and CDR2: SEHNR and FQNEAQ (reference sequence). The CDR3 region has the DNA TGTGCCAGCAGCTTATTGCCAGGGGGCCCGAACACCGGGGAGCTGTTTTTT. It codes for CASSLLPGGPNTGELFF.

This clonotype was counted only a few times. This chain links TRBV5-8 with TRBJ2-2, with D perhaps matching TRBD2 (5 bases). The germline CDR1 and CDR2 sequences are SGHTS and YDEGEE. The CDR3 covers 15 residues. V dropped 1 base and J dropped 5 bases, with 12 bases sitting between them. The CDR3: CASSLRRGLTGELFF. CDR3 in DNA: TGTGCCAGCAGCTTGCGTCGGGGATTAACCGGGGAGCTGTTTTTT.

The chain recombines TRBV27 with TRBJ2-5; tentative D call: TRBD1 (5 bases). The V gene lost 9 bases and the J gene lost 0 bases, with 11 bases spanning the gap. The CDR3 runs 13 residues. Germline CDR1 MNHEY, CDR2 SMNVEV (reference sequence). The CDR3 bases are TGTGCCAGTCGACCGGACAACCAAGAGACCCAGTACTTC. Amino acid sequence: CASRPDNQETQYF.

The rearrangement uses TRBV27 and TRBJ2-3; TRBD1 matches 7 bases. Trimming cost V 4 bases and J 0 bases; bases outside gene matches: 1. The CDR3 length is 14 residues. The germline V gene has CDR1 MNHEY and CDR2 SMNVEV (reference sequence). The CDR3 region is CASSWDSSTDTQYF. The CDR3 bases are TGTGCCAGCAGTTGGGACAGTAGCACAGATACGCAGTATTTT.

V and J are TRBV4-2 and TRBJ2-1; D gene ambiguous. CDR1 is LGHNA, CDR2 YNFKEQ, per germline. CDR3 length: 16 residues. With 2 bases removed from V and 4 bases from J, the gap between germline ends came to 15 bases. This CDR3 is CASSQPTKKGYNEQFF. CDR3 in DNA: TGTGCCAGCAGCCAACCGACCAAAAAGGGATACAATGAGCAGTTCTTC.

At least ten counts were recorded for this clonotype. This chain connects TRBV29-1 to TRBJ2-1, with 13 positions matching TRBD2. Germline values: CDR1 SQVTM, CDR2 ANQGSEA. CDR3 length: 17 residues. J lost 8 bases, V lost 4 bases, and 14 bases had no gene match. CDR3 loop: CSVGPFGTSGVFDEQFF. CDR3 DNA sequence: TGCAGCGTTGGTCCTTTCGGGACTAGCGGGGTGTTCGATGAGCAGTTCTTC.

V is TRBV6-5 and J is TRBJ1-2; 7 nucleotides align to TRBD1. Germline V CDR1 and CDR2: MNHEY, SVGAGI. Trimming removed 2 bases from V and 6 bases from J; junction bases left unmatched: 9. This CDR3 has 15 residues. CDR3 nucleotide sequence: TGTGCCAGCAGTTACGCCGCCAAAGGGGGCGATGGCTACACCTTC. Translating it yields CASSYAAKGGDGYTF.

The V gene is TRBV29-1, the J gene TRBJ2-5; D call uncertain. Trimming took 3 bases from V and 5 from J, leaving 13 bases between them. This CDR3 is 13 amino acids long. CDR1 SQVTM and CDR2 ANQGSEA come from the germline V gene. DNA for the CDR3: TGCAGCGTTGATCTTATGTCCGGCGAGACCCAGTACTTC. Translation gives CSVDLMSGETQYF.

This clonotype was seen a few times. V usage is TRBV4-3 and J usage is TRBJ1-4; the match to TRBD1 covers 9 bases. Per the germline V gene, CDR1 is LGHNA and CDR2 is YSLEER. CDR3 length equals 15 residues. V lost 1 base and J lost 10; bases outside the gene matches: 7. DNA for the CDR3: TGCGCCAGCAGCCAAGCCGGGACAGGGCCTGGAAAACTGTTTTTT. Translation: CASSQAGTGPGKLFF.

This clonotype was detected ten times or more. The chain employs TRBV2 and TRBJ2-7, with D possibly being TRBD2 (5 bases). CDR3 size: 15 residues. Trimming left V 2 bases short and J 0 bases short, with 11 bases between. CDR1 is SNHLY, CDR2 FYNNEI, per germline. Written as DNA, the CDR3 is TGTGCCAGCAGTGAACCGGGGAATCCCTCCTACGAGCAGTACTTC. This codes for CASSEPGNPSYEQYF.

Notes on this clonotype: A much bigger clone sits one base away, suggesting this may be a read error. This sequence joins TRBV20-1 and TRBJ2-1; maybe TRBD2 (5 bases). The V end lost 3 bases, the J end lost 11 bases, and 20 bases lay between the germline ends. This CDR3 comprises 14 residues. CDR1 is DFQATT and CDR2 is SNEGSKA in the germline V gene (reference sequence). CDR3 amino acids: CSARFTRTGYKQFF. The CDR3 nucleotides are TGCAGTGCTAGGTTTACTAGAACGGGATATAAGCAGTTCTTC.

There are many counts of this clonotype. CDR3 bases: TGTGCCAGCAGCCCCATAGGTGGCAGTCAGCCCCAGCATTTT. It specifies CASSPIGGSQPQHF. The V and J genes are TRBV4-2 and TRBJ1-5; D unresolved. Trimming removed 4 bases from V and 6 bases from J, with 13 bases in between. Per germline, CDR1 LGHNA and CDR2 YNFKEQ. The CDR3 has 14 amino acids.

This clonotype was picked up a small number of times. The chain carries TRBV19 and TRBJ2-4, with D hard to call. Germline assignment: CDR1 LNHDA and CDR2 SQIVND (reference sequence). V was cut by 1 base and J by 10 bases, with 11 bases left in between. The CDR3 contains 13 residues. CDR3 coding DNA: TGTGCCAGTAGTATAGCCCCGGTCGCGATTCAGTACTTC. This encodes CASSIAPVAIQYF.

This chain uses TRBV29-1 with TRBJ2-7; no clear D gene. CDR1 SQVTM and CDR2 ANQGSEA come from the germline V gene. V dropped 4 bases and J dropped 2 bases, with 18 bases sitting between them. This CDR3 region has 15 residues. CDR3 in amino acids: CSVVFTLAETYEQYF. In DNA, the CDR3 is TGCAGCGTTGTTTTCACTTTGGCCGAAACCTACGAGCAGTACTTC.

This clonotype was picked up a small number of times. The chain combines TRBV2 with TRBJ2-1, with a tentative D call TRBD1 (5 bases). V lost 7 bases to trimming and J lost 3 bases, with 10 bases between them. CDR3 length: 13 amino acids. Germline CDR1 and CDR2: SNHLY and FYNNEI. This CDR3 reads CASIGEDYNEQFF. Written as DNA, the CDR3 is TGTGCCAGCATAGGGGAAGACTACAATGAGCAGTTCTTC.

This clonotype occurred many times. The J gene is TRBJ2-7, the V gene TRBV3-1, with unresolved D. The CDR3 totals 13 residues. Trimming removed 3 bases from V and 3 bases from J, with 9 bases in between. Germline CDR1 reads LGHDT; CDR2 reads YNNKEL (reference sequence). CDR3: CASSHPLDYEQYF. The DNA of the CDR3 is TGTGCCAGCAGCCATCCCCTAGACTACGAGCAGTACTTC.

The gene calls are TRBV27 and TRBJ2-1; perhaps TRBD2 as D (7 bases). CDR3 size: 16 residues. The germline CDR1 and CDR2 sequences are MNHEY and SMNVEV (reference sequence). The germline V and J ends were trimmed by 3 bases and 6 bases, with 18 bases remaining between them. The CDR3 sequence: CASSFLAAGAGNEQFF. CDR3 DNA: TGTGCCAGCAGTTTCCTCGCGGCGGGGGCGGGCAATGAGCAGTTCTTC.